These 29 T cell receptor beta chains were sequenced from one sample in a study of T cells in Graves' hyperthyroidism and ophthalmopathy. RNA transcripts provided the source from which TCR beta CDR3 regions were amplified. HTBI primers were the set used in a first-round RT-PCR of the TCR CDR3. TCRdb recomputed calls from the multiplex PCR reads with MiXCR, one row per CDR3 protein. Of 400,000 to 600,000 distinct CDR3 sequences listed, 15% to 20% are singletons. The sequenced sample was blood. Source of these receptors: a woman aged 25-40 years with Graves' ophthalmopathy.

At least ten counts were recorded for this clonotype. CDR3 amino acids: CASSFSWGDSAQYF. The DNA for the CDR3 is TGTGCCAGCAGTTTCAGCTGGGGGGATTCGGCGCAGTACTTC. The chain combines TRBV6-2 or TRBV6-3 with TRBJ2-7; D may be TRBD2 (6 bases). The germline V gene has CDR1 MNHEY and CDR2 SVGEGT. CDR3 size: 14 residues. Deletions cut 4 bases from V and 9 bases from J, with 19 bases between.

This clonotype was recorded many times. V gene TRBV14 combines with J gene TRBJ2-1; D is ambiguous. From germline, CDR1 is SGHDN and CDR2 FVKESK. This CDR3 contains 13 residues. Trimming took 1 base from V and 7 from J, leaving 8 bases between them. The CDR3 bases are TGTGCCAGCAGCCAAGGGCTACCAAATGAGCAGTTCTTC. This translates into CASSQGLPNEQFF.

V and J are TRBV6-5 and TRBJ1-3; D might be TRBD1 (6 bases). In germline, CDR1 is MNHEY, CDR2 SVGAGI. Trimming took 4 bases from V and 3 from J, leaving 10 bases between them. The CDR3 contains 14 residues. The CDR3 nucleotides read TGTGCCAGCAGTTTCTGGGGGCGTGGAAACACCATATATTTT. It specifies CASSFWGRGNTIYF.

This chain links TRBV25-1 with TRBJ2-1; 8 nucleotides align to TRBD1. CDR3 length equals 15 residues. V gave up 3 bases and J gave up 3 bases; unmatched junction bases: 4. Per the germline V gene, CDR1 is MGHDK and CDR2 is SYGVNS. The CDR3 spells CASSEGQALYNEQFF. CDR3 coding DNA: TGTGCCAGCAGTGAGGGACAGGCCCTCTACAATGAGCAGTTCTTC. The entire variable domain, with the rest obtained from reference TRBV25-1 and TRBJ2-1, is as follows: EADIYQTPRYLVIGTGKKITLECSQTMGHDKMYWYQQDPGMELHLIHYSYGVNSTEKGDLSSESTVSRIRTEHFPLTLESARPSHTSQYLCASSEGQALYNEQFFGPGTRLTVL.

The gene calls are TRBV29-1 and TRBJ1-4, with a weak D call TRBD1 (5 bases). From germline, CDR1 is SQVTM and CDR2 ANQGSEA. The CDR3 spans 14 residues. Trimming pared 0 bases from V and 6 bases from J, leaving 11 bases between. In DNA form, the CDR3 reads TGCAGCGTTGAAGATAGAGGGACGGATGAAAAACTGTTTTTT. It translates to CSVEDRGTDEKLFF.

This clonotype was counted ten times or more. The CDR3 bases are TGTGCCAGTAGTAACGCCGGGACAGTCACAGATACGCAGTATTTT. Its translation is CASSNAGTVTDTQYF. The genes are TRBV19 and TRBJ2-3; 7 bases fit TRBD1. After removal of 4 bases from V and 2 bases from J, the junction contained 6 bases not matched to a gene. Germline-derived CDR1 and CDR2 are LNHDA and SQIVND (reference sequence). The CDR3 length is 15 residues.

This rearrangement joins TRBV4-2 to TRBJ1-4, with D uncertain. The CDR3 covers 17 residues. The V end lost 0 bases, the J end lost 0 bases, and 11 bases lay between the germline ends. The germline V gene has CDR1 LGHNA and CDR2 YNFKEQ. CDR3 loop: CASSQDPLAATNEKLFF. Written as DNA, the CDR3 is TGTGCCAGCAGCCAAGATCCTCTGGCAGCAACTAATGAAAAACTGTTTTTT.

This clonotype was found a few times. The chain carries TRBV14 and TRBJ2-3, with 9 bases matching TRBD1. V lost 2 bases to trimming and J lost 3 bases; unmatched junction nucleotides: 15. Germline loops: CDR1 SGHDN, CDR2 FVKESK. The CDR3 covers 19 residues. The CDR3 nucleotides read TGTGCCAGCAGCCAACTAGACCGGGTTATGGGGACAGGGACAGATACGCAGTATTTT. Protein product: CASSQLDRVMGTGTDTQYF.

This CDR3 reads CASSLSIGPGGTDTQYF. CDR3 nucleotide sequence: TGTGCCAGCAGTTTATCGATCGGGCCAGGGGGCACAGATACGCAGTATTTT. The chain couples TRBV27 to TRBJ2-3; a possible D gene is TRBD1 (6 bases). This CDR3 spans 17 amino acids. Germline assignment: CDR1 MNHEY and CDR2 SMNVEV (reference sequence). The germline V and J ends were trimmed by 0 bases and 1 base, with 14 bases remaining between them.

This clonotype has only a few counts. The chain joins TRBV10-3 to TRBJ2-5; 7 bases are shared with TRBD1. J was trimmed by 3 bases and V by 3 bases; bases with no gene match: 7. The CDR3 covers 15 residues. Germline V gene lookup returns CDR1 ENHRY and CDR2 SYGVKD. CDR3 DNA: TGTGCCATCAGTGACTCCCCTGGACAGGAAGAGACCCAGTACTTC. As protein: CAISDSPGQEETQYF.

This clonotype was picked up many times. The rearrangement joins TRBV7-2 to TRBJ2-5; no firm D call. The V end lost 7 bases, the J end lost 3 bases, and 12 bases lay between the germline ends. This CDR3 region has 13 residues. CDR1 SGHTA and CDR2 FQGNSA come from the germline V gene. CDR3 protein: CASTLRTEETQYF. CDR3 nucleotide sequence: TGTGCCAGCACCCTAAGGACGGAAGAGACCCAGTACTTC.

This clonotype was counted many times. The chain links TRBV2 to TRBJ2-3; D is uncertain. V was cut by 6 bases and J by 11 bases, with 15 bases left in between. Germline V gene lookup returns CDR1 SNHLY and CDR2 FYNNEI. This CDR3 spans 12 amino acids. The CDR3 coding sequence is TGTGCCAGCAGGAAGGCCCTCATGGAGCAGTATTTT. As protein: CASRKALMEQYF.

This chain connects TRBV12-3 or TRBV12-4 to TRBJ1-2; 8 positions agree with TRBD1. The CDR3 contains 16 residues. Unmatched junction bases numbered 9, after V lost 2 bases and J lost 4 bases. CDR3 region: CASSLHPPDRGYGYTF. In DNA form, the CDR3 reads TGTGCCAGCAGTTTACACCCCCCCGACAGGGGCTATGGCTACACCTTC.

This clonotype was detected ten times or more. This chain connects TRBV27 to TRBJ2-3, with D unclear. This CDR3 spans 15 amino acids. In germline, CDR1 is MNHEY, CDR2 SMNVEV (reference sequence). V lost 2 bases and J lost 0, with 9 bases in between. In DNA, the CDR3 is TGTGCCAGCAGTTTACGTGGGCAGAGCACAGATACGCAGTATTTT. Its protein is CASSLRGQSTDTQYF.

The chain recombines TRBV18 with TRBJ2-5; D possibly corresponds to TRBD2 (6 bases). This CDR3 comprises 16 residues. V was clipped by 6 bases and J by 2 bases, with 19 bases between them. Germline V gene data show CDR1 as KGHSH and CDR2 as LQKENI. CDR3 bases: TGTGCCAGCTCCCTAACGGGGCCCGGGACTCAAGAGACCCAGTACTTC. It yields the protein CASSLTGPGTQETQYF.

This clonotype was detected only a few times. The V gene is TRBV5-1, the J gene TRBJ2-5; D not resolved. This CDR3 region has 14 residues. Germline loops: CDR1 SGHRS, CDR2 YFSETQ. V lost 0 bases, J lost 1 base, and 7 bases lay in between. The CDR3 loop is CASSLGAFQETQYF. The DNA of the CDR3 is TGCGCCAGCAGCTTGGGAGCTTTCCAAGAGACCCAGTACTTC.

The sample holds many counts of this clonotype. This chain joins TRBV20-1 and TRBJ2-7, with 11 bases lining up with TRBD2. V dropped 6 bases and J dropped 2; count of bases not matched to a gene: 6. Germline V gene data show CDR1 as DFQATT and CDR2 as SNEGSKA (reference sequence). The CDR3 runs to 14 residues. In DNA, the CDR3 is TGCAGTGCACGGACTAGCGGGTACACCTACGAGCAGTACTTC. Translating it yields CSARTSGYTYEQYF.

A few counts support this clonotype. The V and J genes are TRBV28 and TRBJ2-2; D is perhaps TRBD2 (6 bases). CDR1 is MDHEN, CDR2 SYDVKM, per germline. With 3 bases removed from V and 2 bases from J, the gap between germline ends came to 19 bases. The CDR3 contains 18 residues. In DNA form, the CDR3 reads TGTGCCAGCAGTTTCCTCGGGACTGGCGGAGTTAACACCGGGGAGCTGTTTTTT. Its protein is CASSFLGTGGVNTGELFF.

This clonotype has more than one count but fewer than ten. The chain has TRBV6-1 and TRBJ1-6, with a tentative D call TRBD1 (6 bases). Germline lookup yields CDR1 MNHNS and CDR2 SASEGT. The V end was cut by 7 bases, the J end by 6 bases, with 13 bases between. The CDR3 consists of 14 residues. The CDR3 reads CASTPQGINSPLHF. The CDR3 DNA follows: TGTGCCAGCACCCCTCAGGGGATTAATTCACCCCTCCACTTT.

The chain links TRBV6-1 to TRBJ1-1; 12 bases align to TRBD1. V shed 6 bases, J shed 10 bases, and the junction held 6 bases outside the gene matches. The germline V gene has CDR1 MNHNS and CDR2 SASEGT. There are 13 residues in the CDR3. CDR3 protein: CASSWGQGAGAFF. For the CDR3, the DNA is TGTGCCAGCAGCTGGGGACAGGGGGCAGGAGCTTTCTTT.

The rearrangement uses TRBV7-2 and TRBJ2-3; D possibly uses TRBD1 or TRBD2 (5 bases each). From germline, CDR1 is SGHTA and CDR2 FQGNSA. CDR3 length: 15 amino acids. V was clipped by 5 bases and J by 0 bases, with 12 bases between them. CDR3 DNA: TGTGCCAGCAGCCAAGACAGCGGAAGCACAGATACGCAGTATTTT. Amino acids: CASSQDSGSTDTQYF.

This clonotype has only a few counts. CDR3 sequence: CASSLAGAGYGYTF. CDR3 sequence (DNA): TGTGCCAGCAGCTTAGCAGGGGCGGGCTATGGCTACACCTTC. The chain carries TRBV11-2 and TRBJ1-2; D perhaps matches TRBD1 (6 bases). The ends were cut back, 1 base at V and 4 bases at J, with 10 bases in the middle. The CDR3 spans 14 residues. Germline lookup yields CDR1 SGHAT and CDR2 FQNNGV.

This clonotype was seen more than once but under ten times. The chain links TRBV9 to TRBJ2-5; tentatively, D is TRBD1 (5 bases). This CDR3 spans 15 amino acids. Germline assignment: CDR1 SGDLS and CDR2 YYNGEE. Trimming shortened V by 2 bases and J by 1 base, and 12 bases separated the two germline ends. CDR3 DNA: TGTGCCAGCAGCGTGTCCTCGACAGTCCAAGAGACCCAGTACTTC. It yields the protein CASSVSSTVQETQYF.

This clonotype was counted between two and nine times. Written as DNA, the CDR3 is TGTGCCAGCAGCTTAGGGGGTGTGCAGAACACCGGGGAGCTGTTTTTT. Amino acid sequence: CASSLGGVQNTGELFF. The J gene is TRBJ2-2, the V gene TRBV7-9, with no clear D. The CDR3 contains 16 residues. V was trimmed by 1 base and J by 1 base, leaving 10 bases between them. The germline V gene encodes CDR1 SEHNR and CDR2 FQNEAQ (reference sequence).

Only a few counts were recorded for this clonotype. A much larger clone lies one base from this, so it may be a read error. J is TRBJ1-1 and V is TRBV28; weak D call: TRBD1 (5 bases). This CDR3 has 15 residues. Germline CDR1 and CDR2: MDHEN and SYDVKM. Trimming removed 4 bases at V and 4 bases at J, with 16 bases between. The CDR3 spells CASSSLQGGSTEAFF. DNA of the CDR3: TGTGCCAGCAGTTCCCTGCAGGGAGGGAGCACTGAAGCTTTCTTT.

This clonotype was detected many times. The chain uses TRBV20-1 and TRBJ1-4; 11 bases fit TRBD1. This CDR3 is built from 14 residues. The trim removed 3 bases at V and 7 bases at J, leaving 4 bases unmatched. Germline CDR1 is DFQATT and CDR2 is SNEGSKA (reference sequence). The CDR3 is CSARSGTGGEKLFF. In nucleotides, the CDR3 is TGCAGTGCTAGGTCCGGGACAGGGGGTGAAAAACTGTTTTTT.

In this sample, this clonotype turned up many times. This chain links TRBV20-1 with TRBJ2-1; D call uncertain. Looked up from germline, CDR1 is DFQATT and CDR2 is SNEGSKA (reference sequence). Deletions cut 3 bases from V and 7 bases from J, with 4 bases between. The CDR3 loop spans 10 amino acids. Here the CDR3 DNA reads TGCAGTGCTAGGCTTAATGAGCAGTTCTTC. It is translated as CSARLNEQFF.

Many counts were recorded for this clonotype. This chain joins TRBV12-3 or TRBV12-4 and TRBJ2-2; maybe TRBD1 (5 bases). CDR3 length: 13 amino acids. The V end lost 5 bases, the J end lost 7 bases, and 11 bases lay between the germline ends. The CDR3 DNA follows: TGTGCCAGCAGTCCACGACAGATCGGGGAGCTGTTTTTT. As protein: CASSPRQIGELFF.

This clonotype was seen many times. The chain links TRBV7-8 to TRBJ2-1, with 8 bases aligning to TRBD2. The length of the CDR3 is 16 residues. Germline CDR1 reads SGHVS; CDR2 reads FQNEAQ. Trimming took 5 bases from V and 3 from J; bases not matched to a gene: 9. The CDR3 protein is CASSLSGGRHYNEQFF. CDR3 nucleotide sequence: TGTGCCAGCAGCCTATCGGGCGGGAGGCACTACAATGAGCAGTTCTTC.